In its sample, the clone carrying this T cell receptor beta chain was seen many times. The antigen remains unidentified. One entry per CDR3 protein results from TCRdb running MiXCR on the 5' RACE reads. The sample gives about 57,000 distinct CDR3 sequences, approximately 8% of which show up once; approximately 34% is in the top ten. The sample originates from a study of T cells after yellow fever vaccination. General study results and limits: Re-detected after boosting: most primary clones, more than 95% of CD4 and roughly 88% of CD8. High-abundance clonotypes from the bulk population could contaminate FACS-sorted repertoires.

V was shortened by 0 bases and J by 3 bases, with 10 bases between the two germline ends. Germline V lookup: CDR1 SGHRS, CDR2 YFSETQ. This CDR3 contains 14 residues. The clonotype comes from a man younger than 40 who received the YFV17D yellow fever vaccine. Sequenced material: CD8+ T cells sorted from PBMCs, taken 15 days after the yellow fever booster vaccination. The gene calls are TRBV5-1 and TRBJ2-7; D not certain. The CDR3 sequence: CASSLGTQFYEQYF. CDR3 DNA sequence: TGCGCCAGCAGCTTGGGGACGCAATTCTACGAGCAGTACTTC.